This TCR beta chain was identified in a study of CD8+ T cells in alopecia areata. Sequencing templates came from extracted RNA that was reverse transcribed into cDNA. Sequencing used immunoSEQ multiplex PCR; TCRdb keeps in-frame clones, though not all of them. This table has 30,000 to 40,000 clones, roughly 80% appearing once. The study's findings and limits: Clonality was higher in lesional than normal scalp, especially in alopecia totalis/universalis.

As for this clone: Antigen: not known.

The receptor comes from a human donor with alopecia areata. The sample comprised NKG2D-low CD8+ T cells sorted from blood.

The CDR3 region has the DNA TGTGCCAGCAGTGTAGTCCTCAATGAGCAGTTCTTC. It codes for CASSVVLNEQFF. The J gene is TRBJ2-1, the V gene TRBV28; D gene unclear. V shed 5 bases and J shed 6 bases, with 8 bases lying between them. This CDR3 has 12 residues. CDR1 is MDHEN, CDR2 SYDVKM, per germline.